Each of the 11 T cell receptor beta chains below was sequenced from the same sample in a study of brain T cells in children with intractable seizures. The repertoire was sequenced with immunoSEQ multiplex PCR; TCRdb's copy has only in-frame clones and lacks some. The table has under 150,000 clones, approximately 94% seen once. The sequenced sample was peripheral blood, obtained at surgery. All receptors derive from a boy under two years old with hemimegalencephaly and intractable seizures.

The chain links TRBV5-1 to TRBJ1-5; tentative D call: TRBD1 (5 bases). The germline V and J ends were trimmed by 4 bases and 4 bases, with 15 bases remaining between them. This CDR3 is built from 15 residues. CDR1 is SGHRS, CDR2 YFSETQ, per germline. CDR3 in amino acids: CASSPPGRANQPQHF. CDR3 nucleotide sequence: TGCGCCAGCAGCCCCCCCGGCAGGGCGAATCAGCCCCAGCATTTT.

J is TRBJ2-2 and V is TRBV27; the D gene is possibly TRBD2 (5 bases). Germline-derived CDR1 and CDR2 are MNHEY and SMNVEV (reference sequence). V lost 6 bases and J lost 6, with 8 bases in between. The CDR3 has 12 residues. CDR3 DNA: TGTGCCAGCAGGGAGGTTCCCGGGGAGCTGTTTTTT. Protein product: CASREVPGELFF.

This chain uses TRBV28 with TRBJ2-3, with D possibly being TRBD2 (7 bases). Germline V gives CDR1 MDHEN, CDR2 SYDVKM. This CDR3 contains 18 residues. V lost 4 bases and J 0 bases, leaving 20 bases between the germline ends. The CDR3 protein is CASSSRGAGEGSTDTQYF. The CDR3 bases are TGTGCCAGCAGTTCCCGGGGGGCGGGAGAGGGGAGCACAGATACGCAGTATTTT.

V is TRBV3-1 (or the pseudogene TRBV3-2) and J is TRBJ2-1; D remains unclear. Germline V gives CDR1 LGHDT, CDR2 YNNKEL (reference sequence). Deletions cut 1 base from V and 8 bases from J, with 9 bases between. This CDR3 contains 13 residues. The CDR3 bases are TGTGCCAGCAGCCAAGGCACCCAGGATGAGCAGTTCTTC. It specifies CASSQGTQDEQFF.

V is TRBV7-3 and J is TRBJ2-1; TRBD2 aligns across 12 bases. Germline V gene data show CDR1 as SGHTA and CDR2 as FQGTGA. After removal of 5 bases from V and 10 bases from J, the junction contained 3 bases not matched to a gene. The CDR3 covers 13 residues. The CDR3 reads CASSPGLAGEQFF. CDR3 sequence (DNA): TGTGCCAGCAGCCCCGGACTAGCGGGAGAGCAGTTCTTC.

CDR3 protein: CASSLEAGSWLNYGYTF. The CDR3 DNA is TGTGCCAGCAGTTTAGAGGCAGGGAGCTGGCTTAACTATGGCTACACCTTC. The chain joins TRBV28 to TRBJ1-2; tentatively, D is TRBD1 (5 bases). Germline loops: CDR1 MDHEN, CDR2 SYDVKM. Trimming stripped 2 bases from V and 1 base from J, with 17 bases between. The CDR3 loop spans 17 amino acids.

In its sample, this clone was seen a few times. This chain joins TRBV4-2 and TRBJ1-1; the D gene is possibly TRBD1 (5 bases). Per germline, CDR1 LGHNA and CDR2 YNFKEQ. CDR3 length: 11 residues. Trimming shortened V by 4 bases and J by 12 bases, and 12 bases separated the two germline ends. CDR3 amino acids: CASSRDGQPFF. Written as DNA, the CDR3 is TGTGCCAGCAGCCGGGACGGTCAGCCTTTCTTT.

CDR3 residues: CASRTGTGGVLDYGYTF. CDR3 coding DNA: TGTGCCAGCAGAACCGGGACAGGGGGCGTATTGGACTATGGCTACACCTTC. The chain couples TRBV28 to TRBJ1-2, with 12 bases lining up with TRBD1. Germline loops: CDR1 MDHEN, CDR2 SYDVKM. The CDR3 is made up of 17 amino acids. Unmatched junction bases numbered 11, after V lost 6 bases and J lost 3 bases.

The chain employs TRBV10-3 and TRBJ1-2; D not resolved. CDR3 length equals 11 residues. Germline V gene lookup returns CDR1 ENHRY and CDR2 SYGVKD. Trimming took off 6 bases at V and 2 bases at J, with 4 bases between the two ends. This CDR3 reads CAISENYGYTF. CDR3 sequence (DNA): TGTGCCATCAGCGAGAACTATGGCTACACCTTC.

The chain is built from TRBV7-2 and TRBJ1-2, with D possibly matching TRBD1 (5 bases). Trimming cost V 0 bases and J 5 bases, with 7 bases left between them. CDR3 length: 13 residues. The V gene's germline CDR1 is SGHTA and CDR2 FQGNSA. As DNA, the CDR3 is TGTGCCAGCAGCTTAGCGCGGGGGTATGGCTACACCTTC. It specifies CASSLARGYGYTF.

The chain recombines TRBV27 with TRBJ1-6, with D uncertain. The CDR3 loop spans 12 amino acids. Trimming took 3 bases from V and 9 from J, leaving 6 bases between them. CDR1 and CDR2 (germline): MNHEY, SMNVEV (reference sequence). The CDR3 protein is CASSFGPSPLHF. The CDR3 DNA is TGTGCCAGCAGTTTCGGTCCTTCACCCCTCCACTTT.